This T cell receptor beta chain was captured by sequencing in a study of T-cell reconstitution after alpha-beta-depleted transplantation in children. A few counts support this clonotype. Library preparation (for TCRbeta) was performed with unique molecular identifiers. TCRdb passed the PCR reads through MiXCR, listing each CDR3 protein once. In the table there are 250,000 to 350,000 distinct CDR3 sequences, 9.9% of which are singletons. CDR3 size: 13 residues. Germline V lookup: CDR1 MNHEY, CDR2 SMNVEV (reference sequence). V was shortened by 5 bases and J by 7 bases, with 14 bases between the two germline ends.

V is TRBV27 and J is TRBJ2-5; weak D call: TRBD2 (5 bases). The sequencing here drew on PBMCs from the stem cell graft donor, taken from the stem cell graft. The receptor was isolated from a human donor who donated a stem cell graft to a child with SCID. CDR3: CASSPGMGATQYF. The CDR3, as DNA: TGTGCCAGCAGTCCTGGGATGGGAGCGACCCAGTACTTC.